This T cell receptor beta chain was recovered during a study of PD-1 and CTLA-4 blockade in melanoma. TCRdb keeps only in-frame clones here, not all; method: immunoSEQ multiplex PCR. The data contain about 31,000 clones, 88% of them singletons. Deletions cut 1 base from V and 4 bases from J, with 10 bases between. The CDR3 consists of 14 residues. Germline V gene lookup returns CDR1 LGHDT and CDR2 YNNKEL (reference sequence). The chain joins TRBV3-1 (or the pseudogene TRBV3-2) to TRBJ1-2; maybe TRBD1 (6 bases). The input for sequencing was CD8+ T cells from peripheral blood, taken from a patient given anti-PD-1 treatment. The sequence came from a human donor with melanoma. The chain's CDR3 is CASSQVYRAYGYTF. The CDR3, as DNA: TGTGCCAGCAGCCAAGTGTACAGGGCCTATGGCTACACCTTC.